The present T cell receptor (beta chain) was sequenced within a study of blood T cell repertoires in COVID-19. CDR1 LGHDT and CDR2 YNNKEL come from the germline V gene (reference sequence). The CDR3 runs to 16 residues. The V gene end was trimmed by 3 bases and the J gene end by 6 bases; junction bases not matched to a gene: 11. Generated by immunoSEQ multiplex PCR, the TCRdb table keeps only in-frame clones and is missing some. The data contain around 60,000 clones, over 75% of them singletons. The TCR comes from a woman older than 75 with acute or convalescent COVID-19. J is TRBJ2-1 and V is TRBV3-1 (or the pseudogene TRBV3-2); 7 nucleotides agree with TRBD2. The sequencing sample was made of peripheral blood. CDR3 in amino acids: CASSHPRRSSGNEQFF. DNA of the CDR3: TGTGCCAGCAGCCACCCCCGGAGGTCTAGCGGCAATGAGCAGTTCTTC.